This T cell receptor (beta chain) comes out of a study of beta chain features in type 1 diabetes. The study's findings and limits: People with Type 1 diabetes carried modestly yet significantly shorter TCRB CDR3s in all four CD4+ subsets.

The investigators reverse transcribed all of the isolated RNA, so they sequenced expressed TCRB transcripts. TCRdb's copy holds only in-frame clones and misses some; the assay was immunoSEQ multiplex PCR. Of more than 250,000 clones in the sample, 14% to 15% were seen once. This clone was seen only a few times. Antigen specificity is unknown. Germline V lookup: CDR1 SEHNR, CDR2 FQNEAQ (reference sequence). Trimming took 2 bases from V and 3 from J; bases not matched to a gene: 6. The CDR3 loop spans 16 amino acids. The receptor comes from a man aged 18 to 29 with type 1 diabetes. This chain connects TRBV7-9 to TRBJ2-2; 7 nucleotides match TRBD2. The source material was naive CD4+ T cells from blood. The CDR3: CASSLFSSGYTGELFF. The CDR3 DNA reads TGTGCCAGCAGCTTATTCTCTAGCGGATACACCGGGGAGCTGTTTTTT.